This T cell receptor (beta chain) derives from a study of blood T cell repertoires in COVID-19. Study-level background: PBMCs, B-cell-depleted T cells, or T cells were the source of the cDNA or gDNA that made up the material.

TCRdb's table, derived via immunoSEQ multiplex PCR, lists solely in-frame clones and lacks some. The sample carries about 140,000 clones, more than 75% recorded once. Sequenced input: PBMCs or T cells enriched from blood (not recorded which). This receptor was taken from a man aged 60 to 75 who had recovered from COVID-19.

CDR3 nucleotides: TGTGCCACCAGTGATGGATCCGCGGGACAGGGGACCTACGAGCAGTACTTC. Its protein product is CATSDGSAGQGTYEQYF. The chain joins TRBV24-1 to TRBJ2-7; 10 bases match TRBD1. In germline, CDR1 is KGHDR, CDR2 SFDVKD. The V and J ends lost 3 bases and 2 bases, in that order; junction bases with no gene match: 9. The CDR3 sequence is 17 residues long.